These 8 T cell receptor beta chains were all obtained from the same sample, sequenced in a study of CD4+ T cells in melanoma. The data were produced by immunoSEQ multiplex PCR, yet TCRdb's version contains in-frame clones alone and is incomplete. This table holds around 100,000 clones, around 92% found once. Material: peripheral blood. All receptors derive from a human donor with melanoma.

This clone was counted once. CDR3 amino acids: CASSLGVQPQHF. CDR3 DNA: TGTGCCAGCAGCTTAGGGGTTCAGCCCCAGCATTTT. This rearrangement joins TRBV11-2 to TRBJ1-5; D call uncertain. Germline-derived CDR1 and CDR2 are SGHAT and FQNNGV. The germline V and J ends were trimmed by 1 base and 6 bases, with 4 bases remaining between them. The CDR3 has 12 residues.

V gene TRBV7-6 combines with J gene TRBJ2-3; no firm D call. Germline loops: CDR1 SGHVS, CDR2 FNYEAQ. V lost 5 bases to trimming and J lost 7 bases, with 16 bases between them. CDR3 length: 14 residues. The CDR3 is CASSALYRANTQYF. The CDR3 nucleotides read TGTGCCAGCAGCGCCCTTTATCGCGCAAATACGCAGTATTTT.

The chain has TRBV27 and TRBJ2-5; D remains unclear. V was cut by 5 bases and J by 0 bases, with 10 bases left in between. Germline V CDR1 and CDR2: MNHEY, SMNVEV (reference sequence). The CDR3 totals 14 residues. The CDR3 DNA reads as TGTGCCAGCAGTCCCCGGCAGGACCAAGAGACCCAGTACTTC. Translated, it gives CASSPRQDQETQYF.

The V call is TRBV9, the J call TRBJ1-4; 8 nucleotides line up with TRBD1. Germline CDR1 and CDR2: SGDLS and YYNGEE. Trimming took 4 bases from V and 7 from J; bases not matched to a gene: 18. The CDR3 is 18 amino acids. The CDR3: CASSLRGGAGGIGEKLFF. CDR3 bases: TGTGCCAGCAGCCTAAGGGGAGGGGCAGGGGGCATTGGTGAAAAACTGTTTTTT. The variable domain in full, completed from reference TRBV9 and TRBJ1-4, reads DSGVTQTPKHLITATGQRVTLRCSPRSGDLSVYWYQQSLDQGLQFLIQYYNGEERAKGNILERFSAQQFPDLHSELNLSSLELGDSALYFCASSLRGGAGGIGEKLFFGSGTQLSVL.

This clone showed up many times. The chain's CDR3 is CASSAQVDYGYTF. The DNA of the CDR3 is TGTGCCAGTAGTGCACAGGTTGACTATGGCTACACCTTC. The rearrangement links TRBV19 to TRBJ1-2, with D possibly matching TRBD1 (5 bases). V was trimmed by 5 bases and J by 3 bases, leaving 10 bases between them. The CDR3 is 13 residues long. CDR1 and CDR2 from the germline V gene are LNHDA and SQIVND (reference sequence).

This clone appeared a single time. V usage is TRBV9 and J usage is TRBJ1-4, with D possibly TRBD1 on 5 matching bases. Germline V gene data show CDR1 as SGDLS and CDR2 as YYNGEE. V lost 3 bases, J lost 8 bases, and 20 bases lay in between. The length of the CDR3 is 16 residues. CDR3 nucleotide sequence: TGTGCCAGCAGCGGGGGGAGGACGGGCCGTCCGGAAAAACTGTTTTTT. This translates into CASSGGRTGRPEKLFF.

J is TRBJ2-5 and V is TRBV5-4; 7 bases align to TRBD1. Germline CDR1 reads SGHNT; CDR2 reads YYREEE (reference sequence). The CDR3 has 14 residues. J was trimmed by 5 bases and V by 3 bases; bases with no gene match: 7. CDR3 DNA: TGTGCCAGCAGCTCGACAGGGTGGGAGGAGACCCAGTACTTC. It is translated as CASSSTGWEETQYF.

The CDR3 loop reads CASSLGTSNEKLFF. The DNA of the CDR3 is TGTGCCAGCAGCTTAGGGACTAGTAATGAAAAACTGTTTTTT. V is TRBV7-9 and J is TRBJ1-4; D not resolved. Trimming pared 1 base from V and 4 bases from J, leaving 7 bases between. In germline, CDR1 is SEHNR, CDR2 FQNEAQ (reference sequence). The CDR3 has 14 amino acids. Full variable domain (outside the CDR3, taken from reference TRBV7-9 and TRBJ1-4): DTGVSQNPRHKITKRGQNVTFRCDPISEHNRLYWYRQTLGQGPEFLTYFQNEAQLEKSRLLSDRFSAERPKGSFSTLEIQRTEQGDSAMYLCASSLGTSNEKLFFGSGTQLSVL.